These T cell receptor beta chains were read from a single sample in a study of T cell responses to AZD1222 COVID-19 vaccine. This table comes from immunoSEQ multiplex PCR, and its TCRdb copy is limited to in-frame clones, with some not included. Among 150,000 to 200,000 clones listed, approximately 92% were seen once. This specimen consisted of peripheral blood, obtained on day 0 of AZD1222 vaccination. The receptors shown here come from an adult in good health. Each CDR3 is given with its conserved first and last residue. The D gene is left open where the match is weak. Part of the rows lack a size; the others show once, few, many or a class for expanded clones.

v_call	j_call	d_call	clone_size	cdr3_aa	cdr3_nt
TRBV7-9	TRBJ2-4	.	once	CASGGGALIQYF	TGTGCCAGCGGAGGAGGGGCCCTTATTCAGTACTTC
TRBV6-2/TRBV6-3	TRBJ1-4	.	.	CASSFLRANEKLFF	TGTGCCAGCAGTTTCCTACGGGCGAATGAAAAACTGTTTTTT
TRBV19	TRBJ1-2	.	.	CASSSLAGRYGYTF	TGTGCCAGTAGTAGTCTGGCGGGGCGGTATGGCTACACCTTC
TRBV11-1	TRBJ2-3	.	.	CASSLVVAELTDTQYF	TGTGCCAGCAGCTTAGTCGTAGCGGAACTCACAGATACGCAGTATTTT
TRBV6-2/TRBV6-3	TRBJ1-1	.	.	CASSYSGGTEAFF	TGTGCCAGCAGTTACTCGGGGGGGACTGAAGCTTTCTTT
TRBV7-9	TRBJ1-3	.	.	CASSTQQLSSGNTIYF	TGTGCCAGCAGCACTCAACAGCTATCCTCTGGAAACACCATATATTTT
TRBV25-1	TRBJ2-3	TRBD1	.	CASSWGQGGADTQYF	TGTGCCAGCAGTTGGGGACAGGGGGGTGCAGATACGCAGTATTTT
TRBV3-1/TRBV3-2	TRBJ1-3	.	.	CASSQGRVGNTIYF	TGTGCCAGCAGCCAGGGCAGGGTCGGCAACACCATATATTTT
TRBV9	TRBJ1-1	.	once	CASSVGGENTEAFF	TGTGCCAGCAGCGTAGGTGGAGAAAACACTGAAGCTTTCTTT
TRBV18	TRBJ1-3	.	.	CASSAVDSGNTIYF	TGTGCCAGCTCAGCAGTCGACTCTGGAAACACCATATATTTT
TRBV7-6	TRBJ1-2	TRBD1	.	CASSMGQGANYGYTF	TGTGCCAGCAGCATGGGACAGGGGGCTAACTATGGCTACACCTTC
TRBV7-2	TRBJ1-2	TRBD1	.	CASSPRDRDLYGYTF	TGTGCCAGCAGTCCCCGGGACAGAGACCTCTATGGCTACACCTTC
TRBV10-2	TRBJ1-6	.	few	CASSEVTEVPLHF	TGCGCCAGCAGTGAAGTGACAGAGGTCCCCCTCCACTTT
TRBV3-1/TRBV3-2	TRBJ1-2	TRBD1	.	CASSHPDRGGGYTF	TGTGCCAGCAGCCACCCGGACAGGGGTGGTGGCTACACCTTC
TRBV7-6	TRBJ2-1	.	.	CASSLDSYNEQFF	TGTGCCAGCAGCTTAGACAGCTACAATGAGCAGTTCTTC
TRBV7-3	TRBJ2-2	.	.	CASSLKGGHPDGELFF	TGTGCCAGCAGCTTAAAGGGGGGACATCCCGACGGGGAGCTGTTTTTT
TRBV27	TRBJ2-1	.	.	CATQLSGARPHANEQFF	TGTGCCACCCAACTGAGCGGTGCCAGGCCTCATGCAAATGAGCAGTTCTTC
TRBV5-5	TRBJ2-2	.	once	CASSLESGQNTGELFF	TGTGCCAGCAGCTTGGAGAGCGGACAGAACACCGGGGAGCTGTTTTTT
TRBV11-2	TRBJ1-1	.	.	CASSPQGLGTEAFF	TGTGCCAGCAGCCCTCAGGGGCTGGGCACTGAAGCTTTCTTT
TRBV7-8	TRBJ2-1	.	.	CASSQRTAGEQFF	TGTGCCAGCAGCCAAAGGACTGCCGGTGAGCAGTTCTTC
TRBV18	TRBJ1-1	.	.	CASSPRMTEAFF	TGTGCCAGCTCACCTAGGATGACTGAAGCTTTCTTT
TRBV5-1	TRBJ2-1	.	.	CASSLVGLGEQFF	TGCGCCAGCAGCTTGGTAGGCCTAGGAGAGCAGTTCTTC
TRBV10-3	TRBJ1-1	TRBD1	.	CAISENRGMNTEAFF	TGTGCCATCAGCGAAAACAGGGGGATGAACACTGAAGCTTTCTTT
TRBV2	TRBJ1-1	.	few	CASSGGNTEAFF	TGTGCCAGCAGTGGGGGGAACACTGAAGCTTTCTTT
TRBV25-1	TRBJ2-7	.	.	CASSVPGSSYEQYF	TGTGCCAGCAGTGTTCCAGGGAGCTCCTACGAGCAGTACTTC
TRBV12-2	TRBJ1-5	.	few	CASRLADKGPRFYSNQPQHF	TGTGCAAGTCGCTTAGCGGATAAAGGACCGCGATTCTATAGCAATCAGCCCCAGCATTTT
TRBV6-2/TRBV6-3	TRBJ2-1	.	.	CASSFGESYNEQFF	TGTGCCAGCAGTTTTGGGGAATCGTACAATGAGCAGTTCTTC
TRBV19	TRBJ2-7	TRBD1	.	CASSIRGQGIYEQYF	TGTGCCAGTAGTATTAGGGGACAGGGGATCTACGAGCAGTACTTC
TRBV19	TRBJ2-2	.	.	CASSIDTTGWGGELFF	TGTGCCAGTAGTATAGATACAACAGGGTGGGGCGGGGAGCTGTTTTTT
TRBV7-2	TRBJ1-6	.	.	CASSKTPGLYSYNSPLHF	TGTGCCAGCAGCAAAACCCCGGGACTGTACTCCTATAATTCACCCCTCCACTTT
TRBV7-9	TRBJ2-1	TRBD2	.	CASSWPASGFNEQFF	TGTGCCAGCAGCTGGCCGGCTAGCGGGTTCAATGAGCAGTTCTTC
TRBV3-1/TRBV3-2	TRBJ2-5	TRBD2	.	CASSRLASETQYF	TGTGCCAGCAGCCGACTAGCGTCGGAGACCCAGTACTTC
TRBV11-2	TRBJ1-4	TRBD1	.	CASSLTGGGHNEKLFF	TGTGCCAGCAGCTTGACAGGGGGCGGCCATAATGAAAAACTGTTTTTT
TRBV7-2	TRBJ2-3	TRBD2	.	CASSLVPAGVYTDTQYF	TGTGCCAGCAGCTTAGTCCCAGCGGGGGTGTACACAGATACGCAGTATTTT
TRBV18	TRBJ1-6	.	.	CASSPWDTDSPLHF	TGTGCCAGCTCACCATGGGACACCGATTCACCCCTCCACTTT
TRBV5-1	TRBJ2-2	.	.	CASSLRGRGENTGELFF	TGCGCCAGCAGCTTGCGCGGTAGGGGCGAGAACACCGGGGAGCTGTTTTTT
TRBV9	TRBJ2-5	.	once	CASSTRQGLGETQYF	TGTGCCAGCAGCACACGTCAGGGTTTAGGGGAGACCCAGTACTTC
TRBV4-1	TRBJ1-5	.	.	CASSQDSDQPQHF	TGCGCCAGCAGCCAAGATTCCGACCAGCCCCAGCATTTT
TRBV25-1	TRBJ1-5	.	.	CASSESRGNQPQHF	TGTGCCAGCAGTGAATCTCGGGGCAATCAGCCCCAGCATTTT
TRBV5-1	TRBJ1-4	.	.	CASSLAGSNEKLFF	TGCGCCAGCAGCTTGGCGGGGAGTAATGAAAAACTGTTTTTT
TRBV2	TRBJ2-1	.	.	CANREVLNEQFF	TGTGCCAACAGGGAGGTCTTGAATGAGCAGTTCTTC
TRBV6-5	TRBJ1-2	TRBD1	.	CASRTGGIDGYTF	TGTGCCAGCAGGACAGGGGGCATAGATGGCTACACCTTC
TRBV6-5	TRBJ1-4	TRBD1	.	CASSVPGQGYEKLFF	TGTGCCAGCAGCGTCCCGGGACAGGGGTATGAAAAACTGTTTTTT
TRBV2	TRBJ1-4	.	.	CASTLEATNEKLFF	TGTGCCAGCACACTGGAGGCAACTAATGAAAAACTGTTTTTT
TRBV7-9	TRBJ2-1	TRBD2	.	CASSLRAGGYEQFF	TGTGCCAGCAGCTTAAGAGCGGGGGGTTATGAGCAGTTCTTC
TRBV4-3	TRBJ1-1	.	.	CASGRDVNTEAFF	TGCGCCAGCGGGAGGGACGTGAACACTGAAGCTTTCTTT
TRBV5-1	TRBJ1-5	.	.	CASSLGLAGNQPQHF	TGCGCCAGCAGCTTGGGCTTGGCAGGGAATCAGCCCCAGCATTTT
TRBV5-4	TRBJ2-2	TRBD2	.	CASSPNPTSGANTGELFF	TGTGCCAGCAGCCCCAACCCAACTAGCGGGGCTAACACCGGGGAGCTGTTTTTT
TRBV11-2	TRBJ1-3	.	.	CASSVRRADGSGNTIYF	TGTGCCAGCAGCGTACGGAGAGCGGACGGCTCTGGAAACACCATATATTTT
TRBV2	TRBJ2-1	.	.	CASSRDNEQFF	TGTGCCAGCAGTCGAGACAATGAGCAGTTCTTC
TRBV6-5	TRBJ1-2	.	.	CASRDGPDYGYTF	TGTGCCAGCCGGGACGGACCCGACTATGGCTACACCTTC
TRBV20-1	TRBJ1-5	.	.	CSASMGVVSNQPQHF	TGCAGTGCTAGTATGGGGGTTGTTAGCAATCAGCCCCAGCATTTT
TRBV9	TRBJ2-7	TRBD1	.	CASSVGGTGEEYF	TGTGCCAGCAGCGTAGGAGGGACAGGGGAGGAGTACTTC